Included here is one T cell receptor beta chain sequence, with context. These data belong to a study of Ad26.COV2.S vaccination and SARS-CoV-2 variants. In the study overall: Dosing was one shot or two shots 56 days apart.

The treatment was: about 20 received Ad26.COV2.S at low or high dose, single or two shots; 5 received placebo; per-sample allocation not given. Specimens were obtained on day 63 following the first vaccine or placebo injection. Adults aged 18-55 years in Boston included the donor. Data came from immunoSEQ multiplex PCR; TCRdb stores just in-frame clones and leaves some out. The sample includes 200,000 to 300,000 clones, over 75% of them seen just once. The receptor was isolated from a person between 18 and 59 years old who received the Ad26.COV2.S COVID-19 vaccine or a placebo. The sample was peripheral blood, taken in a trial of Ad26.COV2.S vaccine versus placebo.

Written as DNA, the CDR3 is TGTGCCAGCAGCCAGGCCTCCTCCCCAGAGACCCAGTACTTC. Its protein is CASSQASSPETQYF. The chain recombines TRBV14 with TRBJ2-5; D is unresolved. The germline CDR1 and CDR2 sequences are SGHDN and FVKESK. Trimming shortened V by 3 bases and J by 4 bases, and 12 bases separated the two germline ends. This CDR3 contains 14 residues. The whole variable domain, filled in from reference TRBV14 and TRBJ2-5, reads EAGVTQFPSHSVIEKGQTVTLRCDPISGHDNLYWYRRVMGKEIKFLLHFVKESKQDESGMPNNRFLAERTGGTYSTLKVQPAELEDSGVYFCASSQASSPETQYFGPGTRLLVL.